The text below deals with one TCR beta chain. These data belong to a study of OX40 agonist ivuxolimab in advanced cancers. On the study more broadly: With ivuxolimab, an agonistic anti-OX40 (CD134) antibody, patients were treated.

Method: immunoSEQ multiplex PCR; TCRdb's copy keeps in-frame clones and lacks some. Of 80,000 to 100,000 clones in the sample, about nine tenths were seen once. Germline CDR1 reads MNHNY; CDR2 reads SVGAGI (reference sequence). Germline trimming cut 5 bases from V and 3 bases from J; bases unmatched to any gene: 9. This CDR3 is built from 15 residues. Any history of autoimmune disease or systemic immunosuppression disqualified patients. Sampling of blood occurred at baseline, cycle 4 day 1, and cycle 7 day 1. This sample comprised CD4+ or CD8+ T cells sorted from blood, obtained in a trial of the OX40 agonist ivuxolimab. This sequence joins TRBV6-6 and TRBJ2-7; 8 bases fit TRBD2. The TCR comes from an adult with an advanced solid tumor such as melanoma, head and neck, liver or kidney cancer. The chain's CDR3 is CASSTTNSGDYEQYF. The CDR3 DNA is TGTGCCAGCAGTACCACCAATAGCGGGGACTACGAGCAGTACTTC.